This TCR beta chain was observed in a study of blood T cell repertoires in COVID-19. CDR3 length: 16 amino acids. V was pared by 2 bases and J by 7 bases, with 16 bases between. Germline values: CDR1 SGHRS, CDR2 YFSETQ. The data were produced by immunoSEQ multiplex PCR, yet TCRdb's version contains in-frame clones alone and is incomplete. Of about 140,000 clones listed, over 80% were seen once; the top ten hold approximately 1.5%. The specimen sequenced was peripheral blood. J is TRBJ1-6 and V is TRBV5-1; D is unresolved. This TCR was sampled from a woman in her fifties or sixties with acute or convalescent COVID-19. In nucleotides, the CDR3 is TGCGCCAGCAGCTTAGCACCGACACAAACGAATTCACCCCTCCACTTT. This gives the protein CASSLAPTQTNSPLHF. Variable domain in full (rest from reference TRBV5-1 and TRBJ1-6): KAGVTQTPRYLIKTRGQQVTLSCSPISGHRSVSWYQQTPGQGLQFLFEYFSETQRNKGNFPGRFSGRQFSNSRSEMNVSTLELGDSALYLCASSLAPTQTNSPLHFGNGTRLTVT.